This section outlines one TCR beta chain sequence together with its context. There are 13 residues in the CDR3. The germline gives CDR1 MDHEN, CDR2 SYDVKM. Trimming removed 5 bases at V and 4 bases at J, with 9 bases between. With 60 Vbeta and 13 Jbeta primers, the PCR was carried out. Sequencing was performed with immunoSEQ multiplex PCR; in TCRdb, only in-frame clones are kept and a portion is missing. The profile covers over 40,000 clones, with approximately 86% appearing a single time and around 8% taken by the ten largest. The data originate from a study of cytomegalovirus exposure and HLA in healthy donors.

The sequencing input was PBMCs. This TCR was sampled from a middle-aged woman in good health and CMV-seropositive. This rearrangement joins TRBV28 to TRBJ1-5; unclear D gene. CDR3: CASSIQVNQPQHF. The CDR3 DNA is TGTGCCAGCAGTATCCAGGTGAATCAGCCCCAGCATTTT.